This T cell receptor (beta chain) stems from a study of graft-versus-host responses after intestinal transplantation. For the study at large: Transplants were multivisceral, liver-intestinal, or isolated intestinal. Anti-thymocyte globulin induction preceded approximately three years of tacrolimus and steroid maintenance in all recipients.

Deletions cut 0 bases from V and 6 bases from J, with 11 bases between. The CDR3 has 13 amino acids. Germline CDR1 is GTSNPN and CDR2 is SVGIG (reference sequence). Note on this clone: Its target is unknown.

Overall study findings and caveats: GvH clones detected in recipient marrow included some appearing first in ileum or blood. Patients with graft-donor T cell macrochimerism had high graft-versus-host to host-versus-graft clonal ratios in allografts.

The table came from immunoSEQ multiplex PCR; TCRdb's copy has only in-frame clones and leaves some out. The table shows 15,000 or so clones, with 65% to 90% occurring only once. Graft samples were processed, releasing intraepithelial and lamina propria lymphocytes. This material consisted of ileum tissue, taken 17 days after transplant. The sequence was collected from a human patient who received an intestinal transplant, so some T cells may come from the graft donor. J is TRBJ2-5 and V is TRBV30, with D uncertain. DNA for the CDR3: TGTGCCTGGAGTGTCCCCGGGCATCAGACCCAGTACTTC. Amino acid sequence: CAWSVPGHQTQYF.